The clone carrying this T cell receptor (beta chain) occurred a few times. Its antigen is unknown. TCRdb used MiXCR to reprocess the RT-PCR reads, holding one entry per CDR3 protein. Of 590,000 or so distinct CDR3 sequences listed, 12% to 15% are singletons. This sample is drawn from a study of response to subunit inactivated influenza vaccine. Regarding the study as a whole: Few new T cells, the authors suggested, are recruited by each seasonal influenza vaccination.

Germline V lookup: CDR1 SGHKS, CDR2 YYEKEE (reference sequence). Trimming removed 2 bases from V and 3 bases from J, with 13 bases in between. This CDR3 region has 15 residues. This TCR was recovered from a man in his forties or fifties who received an inactivated influenza vaccine. The specimen was PBMCs from blood, collected around two weeks before vaccination. The V gene is TRBV5-5, the J gene TRBJ2-3; TRBD1 might be the D (8 bases). For the CDR3, the DNA is TGTGCCAGCAGCTTTCAACAGGGGGGGACAGATACGCAGTATTTT. Translation: CASSFQQGGTDTQYF.